A single T cell receptor beta chain is shown here with its context. The source of the sample is a study of blood T cell repertoires in COVID-19. This CDR3 has 17 amino acids. The germline V gene encodes CDR1 LGHNA and CDR2 YNFKEQ. Germline trimming cut 2 bases from V and 4 bases from J; bases unmatched to any gene: 9. Allocation to cohorts depended on clinical history reported by the participants. Generated by immunoSEQ multiplex PCR, the TCRdb table keeps only in-frame clones and is missing some. Among 250,000 or so clones, 86% were seen once, and the ten largest hold about 1.6%. The specimen sequenced was PBMCs or T cells enriched from blood (not recorded which). The source of this sequence is a man in his forties who had recovered from COVID-19. The chain couples TRBV4-2 to TRBJ2-5; TRBD2 matches at 11 bases. The CDR3 coding sequence is TGTGCCAGCAGCCAAAACCCCATAGCGGGGGGGCTAGAGACCCAGTACTTC. It translates to CASSQNPIAGGLETQYF.